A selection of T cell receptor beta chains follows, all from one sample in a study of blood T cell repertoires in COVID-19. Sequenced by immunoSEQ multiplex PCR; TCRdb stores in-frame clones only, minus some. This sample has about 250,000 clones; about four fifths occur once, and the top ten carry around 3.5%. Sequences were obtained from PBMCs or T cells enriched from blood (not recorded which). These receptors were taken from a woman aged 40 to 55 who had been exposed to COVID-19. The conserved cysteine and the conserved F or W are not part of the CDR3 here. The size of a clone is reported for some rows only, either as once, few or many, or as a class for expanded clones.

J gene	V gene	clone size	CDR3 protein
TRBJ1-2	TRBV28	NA	ASSFKQLYGYT
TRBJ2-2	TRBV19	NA	ASSMGHFTNTGELF
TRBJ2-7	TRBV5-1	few	ASSGGLGAYEQY
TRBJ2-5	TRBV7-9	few	ASSPDRARETQY
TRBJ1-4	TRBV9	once	ASSASHSPDEKLF
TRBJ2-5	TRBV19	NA	ASTRQGGGSETQY
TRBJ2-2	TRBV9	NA	ASSVDWRGGGTWELF
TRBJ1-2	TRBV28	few	ASSFLGGRFYGYT
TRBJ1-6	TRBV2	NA	ASSTLTPDRGSPLH
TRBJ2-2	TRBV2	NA	ASSDSPLTGELF
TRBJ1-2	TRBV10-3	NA	AISDRDRAFNGYT
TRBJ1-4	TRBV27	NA	ASSYRATNEKLF
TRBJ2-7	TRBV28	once	ASSGTGSKYEQY
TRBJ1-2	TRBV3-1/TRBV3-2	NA	ASSQATTGTGYGYT
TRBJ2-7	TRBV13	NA	ASSATSRSYEQY
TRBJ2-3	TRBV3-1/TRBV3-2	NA	ASSKRGSTDTQY
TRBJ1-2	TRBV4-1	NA	ASSLGALYGYT
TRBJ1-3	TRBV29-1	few	SVVGNTIY
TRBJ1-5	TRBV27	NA	ASRPGQGSNQPQH
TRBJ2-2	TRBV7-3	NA	ASSWASRDNTGELF
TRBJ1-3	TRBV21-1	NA	ASPIGQSSGNTIY
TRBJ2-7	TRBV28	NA	ASSFSGGAHEQY
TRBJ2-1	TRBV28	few	ASSFPRSDRSSYNEQF
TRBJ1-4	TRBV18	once	ASSRGGGEKLF
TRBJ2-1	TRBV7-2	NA	ASSLDLGGYNEQF
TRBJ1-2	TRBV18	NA	ASSPLDRGRAGYT
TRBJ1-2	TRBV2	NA	ASSTNRGGGYT
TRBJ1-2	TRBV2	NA	ASTTGQGGFYGYT
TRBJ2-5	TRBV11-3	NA	ASSAGLAGGRGETQY
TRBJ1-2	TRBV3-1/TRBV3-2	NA	ASSHRDRGNGYT
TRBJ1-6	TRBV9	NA	ASSPSRTDTSPLH
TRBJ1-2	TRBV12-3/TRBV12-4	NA	ASSTGQGRGYT
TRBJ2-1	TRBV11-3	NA	ASSSGLADYNEQF
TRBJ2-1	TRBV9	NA	ASSAGGSSYNEQF
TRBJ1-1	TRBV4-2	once	ASSLGGWGVKNTEAF
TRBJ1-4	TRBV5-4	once	ASTSGGKGEKLF
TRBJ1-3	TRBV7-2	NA	ASSLLGQVRSGNTIY
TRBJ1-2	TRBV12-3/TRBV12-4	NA	ASSYRLYGYT
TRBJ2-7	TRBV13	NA	ASSLGGQSGVDEQY
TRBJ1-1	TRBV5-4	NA	ASSLLGGRVTEAF
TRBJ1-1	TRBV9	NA	ASNQQGAWSEAF
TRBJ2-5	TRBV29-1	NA	SVVPQETQY
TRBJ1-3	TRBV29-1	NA	SVEATGSSGNTIY
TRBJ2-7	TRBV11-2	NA	ASSSPSGTSGDEQY
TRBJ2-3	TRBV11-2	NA	ASSPGLAGGNTDTQY
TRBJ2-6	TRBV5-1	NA	ASSPGPTSGANVLT
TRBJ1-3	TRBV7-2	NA	ASSFTGGAGNTIY
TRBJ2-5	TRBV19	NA	ASSINRGETQY
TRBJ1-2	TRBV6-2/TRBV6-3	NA	ASSLGQGISYGYT
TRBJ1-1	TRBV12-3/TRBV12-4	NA	ASSLSGGTEAF
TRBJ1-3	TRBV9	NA	ASSAYSGQGSGNTIY